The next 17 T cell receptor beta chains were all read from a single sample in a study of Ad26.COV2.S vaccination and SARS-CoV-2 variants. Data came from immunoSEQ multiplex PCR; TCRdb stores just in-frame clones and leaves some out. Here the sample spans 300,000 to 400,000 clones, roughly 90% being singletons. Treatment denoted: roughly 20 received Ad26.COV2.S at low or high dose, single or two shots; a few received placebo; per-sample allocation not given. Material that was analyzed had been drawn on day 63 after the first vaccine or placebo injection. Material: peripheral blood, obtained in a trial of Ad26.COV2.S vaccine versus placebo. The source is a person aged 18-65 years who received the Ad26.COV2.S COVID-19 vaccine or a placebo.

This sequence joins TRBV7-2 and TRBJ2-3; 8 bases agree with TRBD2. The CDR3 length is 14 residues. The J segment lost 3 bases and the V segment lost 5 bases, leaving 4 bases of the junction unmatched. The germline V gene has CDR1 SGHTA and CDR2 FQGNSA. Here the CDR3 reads CASSLGGATDTQYF. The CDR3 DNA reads TGTGCCAGCAGCCTCGGGGGGGCGACAGATACGCAGTATTTT.

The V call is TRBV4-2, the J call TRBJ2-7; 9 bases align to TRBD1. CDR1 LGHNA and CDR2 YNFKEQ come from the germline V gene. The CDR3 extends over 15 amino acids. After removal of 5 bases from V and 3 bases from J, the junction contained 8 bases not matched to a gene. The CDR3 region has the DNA TGTGCCAGCAGCAGGAACAGGGGGCTGATCTACGAGCAGTACTTC. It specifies CASSRNRGLIYEQYF.

This CDR3 reads CASSASTSKDTQYF. DNA of the CDR3: TGTGCCAGCAGCGCTTCGACTAGTAAAGATACGCAGTATTTT. The J gene is TRBJ2-3, the V gene TRBV9; the D gene is possibly TRBD2 (6 bases). CDR1 and CDR2 (germline): SGDLS, YYNGEE. V dropped 3 bases and J dropped 5 bases, with 13 bases sitting between them. The CDR3 runs 14 residues.

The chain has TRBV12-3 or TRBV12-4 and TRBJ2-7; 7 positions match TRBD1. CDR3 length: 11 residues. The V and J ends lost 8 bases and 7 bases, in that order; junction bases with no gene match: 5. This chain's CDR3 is CASVLTGEQYF. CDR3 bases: TGTGCCAGCGTTCTGACAGGGGAGCAGTACTTC.

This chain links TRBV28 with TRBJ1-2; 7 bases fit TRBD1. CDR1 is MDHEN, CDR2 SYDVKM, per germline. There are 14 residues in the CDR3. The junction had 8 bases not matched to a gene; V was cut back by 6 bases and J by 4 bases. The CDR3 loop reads CASRLGGAGYGYTF. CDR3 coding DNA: TGTGCCAGCAGGTTAGGGGGCGCCGGCTATGGCTACACCTTC.

CDR3 coding DNA: TGTGCGTCGACTAGCGGAACAAGCTACTTAGATACGCAGTATTTT. Protein sequence: CASTSGTSYLDTQYF. The rearrangement joins TRBV19 to TRBJ2-3, with 9 bases that match TRBD2. CDR1 is LNHDA, CDR2 SQIVND, per germline (reference sequence). The CDR3 extends over 15 amino acids.

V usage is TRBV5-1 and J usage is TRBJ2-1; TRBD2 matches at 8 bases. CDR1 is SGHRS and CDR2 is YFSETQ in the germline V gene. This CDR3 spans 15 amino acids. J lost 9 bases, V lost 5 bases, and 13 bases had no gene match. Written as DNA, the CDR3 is TGCGCCAGCAGAGTCCCGGGACTAGGGGAGAGTGAGCAGTTCTTC. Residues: CASRVPGLGESEQFF.

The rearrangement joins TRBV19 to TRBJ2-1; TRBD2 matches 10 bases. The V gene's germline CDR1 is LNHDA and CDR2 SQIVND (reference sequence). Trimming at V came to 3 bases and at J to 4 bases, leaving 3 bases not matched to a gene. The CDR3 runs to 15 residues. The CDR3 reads CASSISGGAYNEQFF. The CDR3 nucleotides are TGTGCCAGTAGTATCAGCGGGGGGGCTTACAATGAGCAGTTCTTC.

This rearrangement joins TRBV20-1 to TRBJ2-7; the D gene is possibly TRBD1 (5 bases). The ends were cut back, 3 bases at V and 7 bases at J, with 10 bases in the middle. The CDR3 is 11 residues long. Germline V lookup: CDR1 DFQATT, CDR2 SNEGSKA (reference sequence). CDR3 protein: CSARGSGEQYF. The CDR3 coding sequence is TGCAGTGCTAGGGGGTCAGGGGAGCAGTACTTC.

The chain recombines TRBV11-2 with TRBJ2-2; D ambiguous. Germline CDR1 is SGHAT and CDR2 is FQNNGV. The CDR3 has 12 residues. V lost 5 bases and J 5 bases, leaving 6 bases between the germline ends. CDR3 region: CASSRETGELFF. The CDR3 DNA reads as TGTGCCAGCAGCCGTGAAACCGGGGAGCTGTTTTTT. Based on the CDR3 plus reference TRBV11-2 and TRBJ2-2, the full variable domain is EAGVAQSPRYKIIEKRQSVAFWCNPISGHATLYWYQQILGQGPKLLIQFQNNGVVDDSQLPKDRFSAERLKGVDSTLKIQPAKLEDSAVYLCASSRETGELFFGEGSRLTVL.

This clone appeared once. The CDR3 region is CASSLRGAAPSITYNEQFF. CDR3 sequence (DNA): TGTGCCAGCAGCTTAAGAGGGGCGGCTCCATCCATTACCTACAATGAGCAGTTCTTC. The V call is TRBV7-3, the J call TRBJ2-1, with D possibly being TRBD1 or TRBD2 (5 bases each). The CDR3 sequence is 19 residues long. With 1 base removed from V and 2 bases from J, the gap between germline ends came to 21 bases. CDR1 and CDR2 (germline): SGHTA, FQGTGA.

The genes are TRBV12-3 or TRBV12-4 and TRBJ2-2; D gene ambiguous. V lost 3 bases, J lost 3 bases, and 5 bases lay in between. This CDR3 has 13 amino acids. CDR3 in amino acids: CASSFLDTGELFF. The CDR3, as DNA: TGTGCCAGCAGTTTCCTGGACACCGGGGAGCTGTTTTTT.

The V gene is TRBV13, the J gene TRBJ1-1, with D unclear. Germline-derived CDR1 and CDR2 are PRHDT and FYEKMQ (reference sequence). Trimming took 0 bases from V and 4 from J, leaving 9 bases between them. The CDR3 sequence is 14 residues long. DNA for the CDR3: TGTGCCAGCAGCTTAGGGGGGAGTGGCACTGAAGCTTTCTTT. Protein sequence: CASSLGGSGTEAFF.

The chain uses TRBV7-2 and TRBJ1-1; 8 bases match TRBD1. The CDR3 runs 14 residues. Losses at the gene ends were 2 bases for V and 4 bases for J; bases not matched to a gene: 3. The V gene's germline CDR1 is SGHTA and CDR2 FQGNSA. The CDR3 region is CASSLTGGGTEAFF. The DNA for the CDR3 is TGTGCCAGCAGCTTAACAGGGGGGGGCACTGAAGCTTTCTTT.

Written as DNA, the CDR3 is TGTGCCAGCAGCCAAGATACAGGCTACTATGGCTACACCTTC. Amino acids: CASSQDTGYYGYTF. V is TRBV3-1 (or the pseudogene TRBV3-2) and J is TRBJ1-2; weak D call: TRBD1 (5 bases). Germline assignment: CDR1 LGHDT and CDR2 YNNKEL (reference sequence). V was cut by 0 bases and J by 3 bases, with 8 bases left in between. The CDR3 is 14 residues long.

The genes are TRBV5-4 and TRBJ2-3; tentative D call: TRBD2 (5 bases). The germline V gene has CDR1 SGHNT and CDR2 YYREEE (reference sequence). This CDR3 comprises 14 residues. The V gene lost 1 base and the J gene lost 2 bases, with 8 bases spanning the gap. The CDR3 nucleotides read TGTGCCAGCAGCTTGTCGGGGATCACAGATACGCAGTATTTT. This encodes CASSLSGITDTQYF.

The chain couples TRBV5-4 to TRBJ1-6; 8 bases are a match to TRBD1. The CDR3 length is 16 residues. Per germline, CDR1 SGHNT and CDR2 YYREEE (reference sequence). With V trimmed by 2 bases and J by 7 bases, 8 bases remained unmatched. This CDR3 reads CASSLEQGGGNSPLHF. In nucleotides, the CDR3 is TGTGCCAGCAGCTTAGAACAGGGGGGGGGAAATTCACCCCTCCACTTT.